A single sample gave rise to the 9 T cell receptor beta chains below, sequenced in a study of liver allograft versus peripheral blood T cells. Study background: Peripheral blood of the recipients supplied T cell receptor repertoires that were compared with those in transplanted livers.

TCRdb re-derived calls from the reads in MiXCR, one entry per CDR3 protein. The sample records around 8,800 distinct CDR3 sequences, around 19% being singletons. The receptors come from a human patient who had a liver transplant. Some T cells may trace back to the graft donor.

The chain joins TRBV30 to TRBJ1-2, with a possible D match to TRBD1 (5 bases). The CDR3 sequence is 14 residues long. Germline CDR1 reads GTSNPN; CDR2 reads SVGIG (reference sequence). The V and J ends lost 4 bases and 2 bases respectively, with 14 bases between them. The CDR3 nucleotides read TGTGCCTGGACCGGGGGGGAGGGAAACTATGGCTACACCTTC. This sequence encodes CAWTGGEGNYGYTF.

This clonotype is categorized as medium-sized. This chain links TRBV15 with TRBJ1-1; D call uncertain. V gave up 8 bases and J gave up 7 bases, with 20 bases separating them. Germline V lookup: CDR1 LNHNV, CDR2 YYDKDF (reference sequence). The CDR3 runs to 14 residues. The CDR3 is CATRLGPPVDEAFF. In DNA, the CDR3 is TGTGCCACCCGTCTAGGGCCCCCAGTTGATGAAGCTTTCTTT.

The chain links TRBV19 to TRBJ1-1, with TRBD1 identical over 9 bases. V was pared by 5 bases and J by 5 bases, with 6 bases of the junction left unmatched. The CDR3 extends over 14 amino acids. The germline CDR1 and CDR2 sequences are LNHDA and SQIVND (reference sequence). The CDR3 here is CASSHRQGGTEAFF. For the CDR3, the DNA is TGTGCCAGTAGTCATCGACAGGGGGGAACTGAAGCTTTCTTT.

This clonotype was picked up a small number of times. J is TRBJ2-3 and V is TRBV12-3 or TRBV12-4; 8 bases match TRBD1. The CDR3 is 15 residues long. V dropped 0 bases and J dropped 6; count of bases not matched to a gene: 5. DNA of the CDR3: TGTGCCAGCAGTTTAGCCCAGGGGGCCTTGGATACGCAGTATTTT. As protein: CASSLAQGALDTQYF.

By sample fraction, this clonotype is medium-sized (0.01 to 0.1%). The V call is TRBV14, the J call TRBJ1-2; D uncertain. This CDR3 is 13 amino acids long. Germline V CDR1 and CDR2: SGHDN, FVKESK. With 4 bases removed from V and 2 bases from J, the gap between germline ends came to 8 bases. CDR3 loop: CASSLGRNYGYTF. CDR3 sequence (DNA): TGTGCCAGCAGCCTCGGACGGAACTATGGCTACACCTTC.

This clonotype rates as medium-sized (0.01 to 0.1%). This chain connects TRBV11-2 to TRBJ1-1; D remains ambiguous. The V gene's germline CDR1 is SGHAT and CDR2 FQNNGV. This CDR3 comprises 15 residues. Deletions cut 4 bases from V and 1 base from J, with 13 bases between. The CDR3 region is CASSYWQDGNTEAFF. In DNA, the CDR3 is TGTGCCAGCAGCTATTGGCAGGACGGGAACACTGAAGCTTTCTTT.

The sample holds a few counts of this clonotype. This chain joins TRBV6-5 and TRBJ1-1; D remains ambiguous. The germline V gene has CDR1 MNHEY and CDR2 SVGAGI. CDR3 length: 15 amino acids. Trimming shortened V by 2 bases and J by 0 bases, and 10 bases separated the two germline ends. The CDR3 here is CASSYGAGMNTEAFF. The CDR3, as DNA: TGTGCCAGCAGTTACGGTGCGGGGATGAACACTGAAGCTTTCTTT.

The CDR3 bases are TGTGCCAGTAGCGCCGGGACAGGGTTTAACGAGCAGTACTTC. Translation gives CASSAGTGFNEQYF. V usage is TRBV19 and J usage is TRBJ2-7; 9 positions match TRBD1. This CDR3 contains 14 residues. Trimming took 6 bases from V and 5 from J; bases not matched to a gene: 8. Germline loops: CDR1 LNHDA, CDR2 SQIVND (reference sequence).

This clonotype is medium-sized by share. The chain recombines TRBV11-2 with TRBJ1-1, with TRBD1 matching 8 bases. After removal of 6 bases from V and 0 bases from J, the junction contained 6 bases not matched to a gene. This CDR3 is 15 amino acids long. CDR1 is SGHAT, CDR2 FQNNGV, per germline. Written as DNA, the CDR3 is TGTGCCAGCAGTCCGACAGGGGCCATGAACACTGAAGCTTTCTTT. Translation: CASSPTGAMNTEAFF. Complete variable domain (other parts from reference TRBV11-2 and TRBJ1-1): EAGVAQSPRYKIIEKRQSVAFWCNPISGHATLYWYQQILGQGPKLLIQFQNNGVVDDSQLPKDRFSAERLKGVDSTLKIQPAKLEDSAVYLCASSPTGAMNTEAFFGQGTRLTVV.